This T cell receptor (beta chain) was sequenced during a study of T cells after yellow fever vaccination. TCRdb ran MiXCR on the 5' RACE reads and lists one entry per CDR3 protein. There are 100,000 to 150,000 distinct CDR3 sequences in the sample; about 8.2% occur only once, and roughly 40% lies in the top ten. V was shortened by 2 bases and J by 4 bases, with 6 bases between the two germline ends. The CDR3 is 12 amino acids. Germline V gene data show CDR1 as SGHAT and CDR2 as FQNNGV. This clonotype was observed many times. V is TRBV11-2 and J is TRBJ2-7; D not resolved. The sequence was obtained from a young man who received the YFV17D yellow fever vaccine. The specimen was CD8+ T cells sorted from PBMCs, collected on the day of the yellow fever booster vaccination. The CDR3 DNA reads as TGTGCCAGCAGCTTACGCGAGTACGAGCAGTACTTC. Translating gives CASSLREYEQYF.